The next 30 T cell receptor beta chains were all read from a single sample in a study of blood T cell repertoires in COVID-19. TCRdb's copy holds only in-frame clones and misses some; the assay was immunoSEQ multiplex PCR. The sample includes tens of thousands of clones, around 85% of them seen just once. Sequenced sample: peripheral blood. The receptors shown here come from a woman older than 75 with COVID-19, enrolled during active disease.

The chain joins TRBV18 to TRBJ2-1; 12 nucleotides align to TRBD2. V lost 4 bases, J lost 7 bases, and 2 bases stayed unmatched. The CDR3 loop spans 14 amino acids. Germline CDR1 KGHSH, CDR2 LQKENI. The CDR3 region has the DNA TGTGCCAGCTCACACGGGACTAGCGGGAATGAGCAGTTCTTC. Protein: CASSHGTSGNEQFF.

The chain recombines TRBV16 with TRBJ1-2; 7 bases are shared with TRBD1. Germline trimming cut 3 bases from V and 8 bases from J; bases unmatched to any gene: 12. The CDR3 consists of 15 residues. Germline lookup yields CDR1 KGHSY and CDR2 FQNENV. CDR3 DNA: TGTGCCAGCAGCCATCAACGGACAGGAGCGCAAGGCTACACCTTC. The encoded protein is CASSHQRTGAQGYTF.

The chain uses TRBV5-1 and TRBJ1-4; 8 positions agree with TRBD1. Germline trimming cut 4 bases from V and 5 bases from J; bases unmatched to any gene: 4. This CDR3 has 14 residues. Germline V lookup: CDR1 SGHRS, CDR2 YFSETQ. The CDR3 nucleotides read TGCGCCAGCAGCCCGGGACAGGCAAATGAAAAACTGTTTTTT. This sequence encodes CASSPGQANEKLFF.

V usage is TRBV6-2 or TRBV6-3 and J usage is TRBJ1-4, with a weak D call TRBD1 (5 bases). The V end lost 2 bases, the J end lost 5 bases, and 18 bases lay between the germline ends. Germline V CDR1 and CDR2: MNHEY, SVGEGT. CDR3 size: 17 residues. The chain's CDR3 is CASSYVYAGRTNEKLFF. For the CDR3, the DNA is TGTGCCAGCAGTTACGTCTACGCGGGACGGACGAATGAAAAACTGTTTTTT.

In DNA, the CDR3 is TGTGCCATCATGCAGGGGGCAGGGCAGCCCCAGCATTTT. Protein product: CAIMQGAGQPQHF. This rearrangement joins TRBV10-3 to TRBJ1-5; the match to TRBD1 covers 8 bases. Trimming took 7 bases from V and 7 from J; bases not matched to a gene: 6. The CDR3 consists of 13 residues. CDR1 and CDR2 (germline): ENHRY, SYGVKD.

V and J are TRBV28 and TRBJ1-5; D is unclear. Per germline, CDR1 MDHEN and CDR2 SYDVKM. V was trimmed by 6 bases and J by 6 bases, leaving 15 bases between them. CDR3 length equals 14 residues. CDR3 in amino acids: CASSSVRESQPQHF. As DNA, the CDR3 is TGTGCCAGCAGCTCCGTTCGGGAAAGTCAGCCCCAGCATTTT.

The chain joins TRBV19 to TRBJ2-5; TRBD2 aligns across 14 bases. The J segment lost 4 bases and the V segment lost 5 bases, leaving 3 bases of the junction unmatched. The CDR3 length is 15 residues. Germline-derived CDR1 and CDR2 are LNHDA and SQIVND (reference sequence). CDR3 DNA sequence: TGTGCCAGTAGTCCGGGGACTAGCGGGGGAGAGACCCAGTACTTC. Amino acid sequence: CASSPGTSGGETQYF. The whole variable domain, filled in from reference TRBV19 and TRBJ2-5, reads DGGITQSPKYLFRKEGQNVTLSCEQNLNHDAMYWYRQDPGQGLRLIYYSQIVNDFQKGDIAEGYSVSREKKESFPLTVTSAQKNPTAFYLCASSPGTSGGETQYFGPGTRLLVL.

This clone was seen once. The chain links TRBV2 to TRBJ2-7; possible D gene TRBD1, 5 bases. Germline V gene data show CDR1 as SNHLY and CDR2 as FYNNEI. V was trimmed by 2 bases and J by 7 bases, leaving 15 bases between them. The CDR3 is 14 amino acids. CDR3 sequence: CASSEWTFGVEQYF. CDR3 in DNA: TGTGCCAGCAGTGAATGGACATTTGGGGTGGAGCAGTACTTC. The full variable domain, completed using reference TRBV2 and TRBJ2-7, is EPEVTQTPSHQVTQMGQEVILRCVPISNHLYFYWYRQILGQKVEFLVSFYNNEISEKSEIFDDQFSVERPDGSNFTLKIRSTKLEDSAMYFCASSEWTFGVEQYFGPGTRLTVT.

V gene TRBV2 combines with J gene TRBJ1-6; 8 bases are shared with TRBD1. CDR3 length equals 15 residues. Germline V CDR1 and CDR2: SNHLY, FYNNEI. V trimming: 7 bases; J trimming: 5 bases; junction bases outside the gene matches: 7. The CDR3 DNA reads TGTGCCAGCACCCCAGACAGGGGTAATAATTCACCCCTCCACTTT. Translated, it gives CASTPDRGNNSPLHF.

A single count supports this clone. V and J are TRBV27 and TRBJ2-5, with 7 bases matching TRBD2. Trimming took 5 bases from V and 4 from J; bases not matched to a gene: 10. There are 15 residues in the CDR3. Germline CDR1 is MNHEY and CDR2 is SMNVEV (reference sequence). This CDR3 reads CASSIRLAQGETQYF. The CDR3 coding sequence is TGTGCCAGCAGTATCCGACTAGCCCAGGGAGAGACCCAGTACTTC.

The chain has TRBV5-1 and TRBJ2-7; 11 nucleotides line up with TRBD2. This CDR3 has 15 amino acids. V dropped 3 bases and J dropped 0; count of bases not matched to a gene: 2. Germline loops: CDR1 SGHRS, CDR2 YFSETQ. CDR3 coding DNA: TGCGCCAGCAGCTCGGGACTAGCGGTCTCCTACGAGCAGTACTTC. It codes for CASSSGLAVSYEQYF.

This sequence joins TRBV28 and TRBJ1-2, with no clear D. Germline V gene lookup returns CDR1 MDHEN and CDR2 SYDVKM. This CDR3 is built from 11 residues. CDR3: CVSTSNYGYTF. The DNA of the CDR3 is TGTGTATCCACATCTAACTATGGCTACACCTTC.

V gene TRBV21-1 combines with J gene TRBJ2-1; the D call of TRBD2 is as the table states it, not checked on the DNA. TRBV21-1 is termed a pseudogene. This CDR3 is built from 16 residues. In DNA, the CDR3 is TGTGCCAGCAGCAGGTTACCTAGCGGGAGGGCGAATGAGCAGTTCTTC. It specifies CASSRLPSGRANEQFF.

The chain is built from TRBV4-3 and TRBJ2-1; 10 nucleotides align to TRBD1. The CDR3 covers 14 residues. Germline-derived CDR1 and CDR2 are LGHNA and YSLEER. V dropped 10 bases and J dropped 4; count of bases not matched to a gene: 7. The CDR3 loop is CATPPGQGYNEQFF. CDR3 nucleotides: TGCGCCACACCTCCGGGACAGGGGTACAATGAGCAGTTCTTC.

The chain couples TRBV19 to TRBJ1-5; D remains unclear. The germline V and J ends were trimmed by 5 bases and 7 bases, with 9 bases remaining between them. Germline V gene data show CDR1 as LNHDA and CDR2 as SQIVND (reference sequence). CDR3 length equals 12 residues. CDR3 in amino acids: CASSFARQPQHF. CDR3 coding DNA: TGTGCCAGTAGTTTCGCCAGGCAGCCCCAGCATTTT.

The rearrangement uses TRBV18 and TRBJ1-4, with TRBD1 identical over 7 bases. Germline CDR1 is KGHSH and CDR2 is LQKENI. Trimming cost V 2 bases and J 8 bases; bases outside gene matches: 8. This CDR3 has 15 residues. The CDR3, as DNA: TGTGCCAGCTCACCAGCCCGGGACAGACAAGAAAAACTGTTTTTT. As protein: CASSPARDRQEKLFF.

The chain employs TRBV21-1 and TRBJ1-5; the D segment call TRBD1 is taken from the table without a DNA check. TRBV21-1 is shown as a pseudogene. The CDR3 extends over 14 amino acids. CDR3 nucleotides: TGTGCCAGCAGCACGGCAGGGGTGAATCAGCCCCAGCATTTT. It translates to CASSTAGVNQPQHF.

The J gene is TRBJ2-2, the V gene TRBV9, with D possibly being TRBD2 (6 bases). Germline CDR1 reads SGDLS; CDR2 reads YYNGEE. The CDR3 is 17 residues long. V was pared by 4 bases and J by 6 bases, with 22 bases between. The CDR3: CASSTLSGGGLAGELFF. As DNA, the CDR3 is TGTGCCAGCAGCACCCTATCTGGTGGAGGGTTGGCCGGGGAGCTGTTTTTT.

This clone has a count of ten or more. The chain's CDR3 is CAINSGTGMDEQYF. The CDR3 DNA reads as TGTGCCATCAATTCCGGGACAGGGATGGACGAGCAGTACTTC. The V call is TRBV10-3, the J call TRBJ2-7; 9 bases fit TRBD1. CDR1 is ENHRY, CDR2 SYGVKD, per germline. CDR3 size: 14 residues. Losses at the gene ends were 7 bases for V and 5 bases for J; bases not matched to a gene: 9.

The genes are TRBV28 and TRBJ1-1; D call uncertain. The germline V and J ends were trimmed by 5 bases and 6 bases, with 7 bases remaining between them. This CDR3 spans 11 amino acids. Per germline, CDR1 MDHEN and CDR2 SYDVKM. The DNA for the CDR3 is TGTGCCAGCAGTCTCAGCGCTGAAGCTTTCTTT. It specifies CASSLSAEAFF. Full variable domain (missing parts from reference TRBV28 and TRBJ1-1): DVKVTQSSRYLVKRTGEKVFLECVQDMDHENMFWYRQDPGLGLRLIYFSYDVKMKEKGDIPEGYSVSREKKERFSLILESASTNQTSMYLCASSLSAEAFFGQGTRLTVV.

The rearrangement joins TRBV21-1 to TRBJ2-7; TRBD2, the D gene given by the table, was not confirmed from the DNA. TRBV21-1 is termed a pseudogene. The CDR3 has 15 amino acids. Written as DNA, the CDR3 is TGTGCCAGCAGCAAATGGGGACTAGCGGTTTACGAGCAGTACTTC. Its translation is CASSKWGLAVYEQYF.

The rearrangement uses TRBV11-1 and TRBJ2-7; D remains ambiguous. With 2 bases removed from V and 6 bases from J, the gap between germline ends came to 8 bases. Germline CDR1 and CDR2: SGHAT and FQDESV (reference sequence). The CDR3 is 12 amino acids. This chain's CDR3 is CASSLYRSEQYF. The CDR3 nucleotides are TGTGCCAGCAGCTTATATCGGAGCGAGCAGTACTTC. Full variable domain (rest looked up from reference TRBV11-1 and TRBJ2-7): EAEVAQSPRYKITEKSQAVAFWCDPISGHATLYWYRQILGQGPELLVQFQDESVVDDSQLPKDRFSAERLKGVDSTLKIQPAELGDSAMYLCASSLYRSEQYFGPGTRLTVT.

The chain links TRBV5-1 to TRBJ2-2; 14 positions agree with TRBD2. This CDR3 comprises 16 residues. Germline CDR1 SGHRS, CDR2 YFSETQ. V was pared by 4 bases and J by 6 bases, with 5 bases of the junction left unmatched. CDR3 region: CASSHGLAGGSGELFF. CDR3 in DNA: TGCGCCAGCAGCCACGGACTAGCGGGAGGCTCCGGGGAGCTGTTTTTT.

The chain couples TRBV21-1 to TRBJ2-7; the table's D call, TRBD1, was not checked against the DNA. TRBV21-1 is a pseudogene. This CDR3 is 15 amino acids long. The CDR3 bases are TGTGCCAGCAGCAAAGAGAGGACAGGGCCCTACGAGCAGTACTTC. Protein sequence: CASSKERTGPYEQYF.

The chain uses TRBV2 and TRBJ2-1, with 8 bases that match TRBD1. The CDR3 has 15 residues. The germline V gene encodes CDR1 SNHLY and CDR2 FYNNEI. Trimming took 6 bases from V and 2 from J; bases not matched to a gene: 6. The CDR3 region is CASRAQGGPYNEQFF. CDR3 in DNA: TGTGCCAGCAGAGCACAGGGGGGCCCCTACAATGAGCAGTTCTTC.

The chain is built from TRBV27 and TRBJ1-4; 8 bases are shared with TRBD1. In germline, CDR1 is MNHEY, CDR2 SMNVEV (reference sequence). This CDR3 comprises 16 residues. Losses at the gene ends were 5 bases for V and 8 bases for J; bases not matched to a gene: 13. The CDR3 protein is CASSMDRAGYQEKLFF. In DNA, the CDR3 is TGTGCCAGCAGTATGGACAGGGCGGGCTACCAGGAAAAACTGTTTTTT. Variable domain in full (rest from reference TRBV27 and TRBJ1-4): EAQVTQNPRYLITVTGKKLTVTCSQNMNHEYMSWYRQDPGLGLRQIYYSMNVEVTDKGDVPEGYKVSRKEKRNFPLILESPSPNQTSLYFCASSMDRAGYQEKLFFGSGTQLSVL.

The chain uses TRBV5-3 and TRBJ2-7, with D uncertain. TRBV5-3 is identified as an open reading frame with a role that is uncertain. The CDR3 extends over 15 amino acids. Between the trimmed V and J ends, which lost 4 bases and 0 bases, there was a span of 14 bases. CDR3 amino acids: CARSNHPLSSYEQYF. The DNA for the CDR3 is TGTGCCAGAAGCAACCACCCCCTCAGCTCCTACGAGCAGTACTTC.

Only one count was recorded for this clone. V usage is TRBV6-2 or TRBV6-3 and J usage is TRBJ1-2, with unresolved D. Looked up from germline, CDR1 is MNHEY and CDR2 is SVGEGT. V dropped 2 bases and J dropped 8 bases, with 12 bases sitting between them. This CDR3 contains 13 residues. The CDR3 region is CASSYQSLGGYTF. The CDR3 coding sequence is TGTGCCAGCAGTTACCAGTCCCTAGGAGGCTACACCTTC.

This clone was found a few times. The chain couples TRBV2 to TRBJ1-6; 7 nucleotides line up with TRBD1. Germline lookup yields CDR1 SNHLY and CDR2 FYNNEI. This CDR3 region has 13 residues. The junction had 7 bases not matched to a gene; V was cut back by 7 bases and J by 10 bases. The CDR3 is CASNGQVDSPLHF. The DNA of the CDR3 is TGTGCCAGCAACGGACAGGTCGACTCACCCCTCCACTTT.

J is TRBJ2-1 and V is TRBV24-1; TRBD1 agrees at 8 bases. This CDR3 has 14 residues. CDR1 KGHDR and CDR2 SFDVKD come from the germline V gene. V trimming: 3 bases; J trimming: 5 bases; junction bases outside the gene matches: 2. CDR3 residues: CATSDPGGNNEQFF. The CDR3 nucleotides read TGTGCCACCAGTGATCCAGGGGGCAACAATGAGCAGTTCTTC.